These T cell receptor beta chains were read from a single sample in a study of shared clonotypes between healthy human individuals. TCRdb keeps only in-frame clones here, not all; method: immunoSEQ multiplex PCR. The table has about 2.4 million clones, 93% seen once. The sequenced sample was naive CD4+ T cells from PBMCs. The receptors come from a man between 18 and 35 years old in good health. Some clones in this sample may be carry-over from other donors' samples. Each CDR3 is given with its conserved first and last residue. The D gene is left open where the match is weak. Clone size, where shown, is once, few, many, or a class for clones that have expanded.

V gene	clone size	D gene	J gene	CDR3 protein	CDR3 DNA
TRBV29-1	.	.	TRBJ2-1	CSVVGQTPYNEQFF	TGCAGCGTTGTTGGGCAAACCCCCTACAATGAGCAGTTCTTC
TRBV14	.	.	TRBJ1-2	CASSQERHYGYTF	TGTGCCAGCAGCCAAGAAAGACACTATGGCTACACCTTC
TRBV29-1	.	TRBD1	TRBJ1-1	CSAQRDRGAVAFF	TGCAGCGCCCAAAGGGACAGGGGGGCCGTAGCTTTCTTT
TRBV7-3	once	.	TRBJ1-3	CASSLGPVDSGNTIYF	TGTGCCAGCAGCTTAGGCCCCGTGGATTCTGGAAACACCATATATTTT
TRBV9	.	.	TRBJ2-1	CASSVESRSGRNEQFF	TGTGCCAGCAGCGTAGAAAGCAGGTCGGGGCGTAATGAGCAGTTCTTC
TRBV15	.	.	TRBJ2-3	CATSRDPARGTDTQYF	TGTGCCACCAGCAGAGATCCGGCCAGGGGCACAGATACGCAGTATTTT
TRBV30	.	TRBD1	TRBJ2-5	CAWDRGDETQYF	TGTGCCTGGGACAGGGGGGATGAGACCCAGTACTTC
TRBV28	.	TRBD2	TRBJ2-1	CASSSQRGNYNEQFF	TGTGCCAGCAGTTCCCAGCGGGGGAATTACAATGAGCAGTTCTTC
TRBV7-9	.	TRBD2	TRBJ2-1	CASSDASGTNEQFF	TGTGCCAGCAGCGATGCTAGCGGGACGAATGAGCAGTTCTTC
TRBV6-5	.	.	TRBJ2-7	CASSAAGTAYEQYF	TGTGCCAGCAGTGCAGCCGGGACGGCCTACGAGCAGTACTTC
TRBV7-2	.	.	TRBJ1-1	CASSLDVGGTTEAFF	TGTGCCAGCAGCCTGGATGTCGGGGGCACCACTGAAGCTTTCTTT
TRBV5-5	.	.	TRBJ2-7	CASSLESFTTYEQYF	TGTGCCAGCAGCTTGGAGTCCTTCACGACCTACGAGCAGTACTTC
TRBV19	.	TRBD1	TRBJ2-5	CASSIARGETQYF	TGTGCCAGTAGTATAGCCAGGGGGGAGACCCAGTACTTC
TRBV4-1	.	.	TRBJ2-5	CASSQGQRQETQYF	TGCGCCAGCAGCCAAGGGCAAAGGCAAGAGACCCAGTACTTC
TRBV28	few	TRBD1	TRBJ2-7	CASSLGDRGYEQYF	TGTGCCAGCAGTTTAGGGGACAGGGGCTACGAGCAGTACTTC
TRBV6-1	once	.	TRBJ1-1	CASSTNGGVTEAFF	TGTGCCAGCAGTACGAACGGAGGGGTCACTGAAGCTTTCTTT
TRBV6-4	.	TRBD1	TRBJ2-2	CASSDSIGTGGTGELFF	TGTGCCAGCAGTGACTCGATAGGGACAGGGGGCACCGGGGAGCTGTTTTTT
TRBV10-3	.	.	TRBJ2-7	CAIRMGRPGSYEQYF	TGTGCCATCAGGATGGGTCGGCCAGGGAGTTACGAGCAGTACTTC
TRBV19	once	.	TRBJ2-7	CASSFGMGGSYEQYF	TGTGCCAGTAGTTTCGGGATGGGGGGCTCCTACGAGCAGTACTTC
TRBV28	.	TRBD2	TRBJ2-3	CASSLKTSGRTDTQYF	TGTGCCAGCAGTTTAAAAACTAGCGGGAGGACAGATACGCAGTATTTT
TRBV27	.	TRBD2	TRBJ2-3	CASTPWRTSGRTDTQYF	TGTGCCAGCACCCCTTGGAGGACTAGCGGTAGGACAGATACGCAGTATTTT
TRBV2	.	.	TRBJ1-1	CASAQRGAGVGTEAFF	TGTGCCAGCGCCCAGAGGGGGGCCGGGGTAGGCACTGAAGCTTTCTTT
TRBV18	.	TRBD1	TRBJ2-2	CASSPTGDTGELFF	TGTGCCAGCTCGCCAACAGGGGACACCGGGGAGCTGTTTTTT
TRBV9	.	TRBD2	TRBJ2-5	CASRPGTSGVQETQYF	TGTGCCAGTCGTCCGGGGACTAGCGGGGTTCAAGAGACCCAGTACTTC
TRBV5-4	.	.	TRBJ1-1	CASGYRADTEAFF	TGTGCCAGCGGCTACCGGGCCGACACTGAAGCTTTCTTT
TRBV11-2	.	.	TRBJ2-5	CASSLGQTETQYF	TGTGCCAGCAGCTTAGGTCAGACGGAGACCCAGTACTTC
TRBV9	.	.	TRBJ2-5	CASSVAGAQTPQYF	TGTGCCAGCAGCGTAGCCGGGGCCCAGACTCCACAGTACTTC
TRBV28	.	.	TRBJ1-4	CASRVVTGEKLFF	TGTGCCAGCAGGGTGGTAACCGGTGAAAAACTGTTTTTT
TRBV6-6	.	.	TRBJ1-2	CASSQAGYGYTF	TGTGCCAGCAGCCAGGCGGGGTATGGCTACACCTTC
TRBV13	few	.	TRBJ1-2	CASSLLREKGRTF	TGTGCCAGCAGCTTACTTCGGGAGAAGGGACGCACCTTC
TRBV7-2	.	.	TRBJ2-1	CASSDRTGNEQFF	TGTGCCAGCAGCGATAGGACGGGGAATGAGCAGTTCTTC
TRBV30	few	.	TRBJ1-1	CAWTPGVEAFF	TGTGCCTGGACTCCGGGGGTCGAAGCTTTCTTT
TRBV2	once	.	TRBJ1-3	CASSEARTASGNTIYF	TGTGCCAGCAGTGAAGCGAGGACAGCCTCTGGAAACACCATATATTTT
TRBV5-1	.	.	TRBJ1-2	CASSLAPGSNYGYTF	TGCGCCAGCAGCTTGGCGCCAGGGTCCAACTATGGCTACACCTTC
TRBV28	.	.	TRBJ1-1	CASSFGNREAFF	TGTGCCAGCAGTTTCGGGAACAGGGAAGCTTTCTTT
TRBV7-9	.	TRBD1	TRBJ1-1	CASSFARQGDMNTEAFF	TGTGCCAGCAGCTTCGCTCGACAGGGAGACATGAACACTGAAGCTTTCTTT
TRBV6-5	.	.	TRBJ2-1	CASSFDNEQFF	TGTGCCAGCAGTTTCGACAATGAGCAGTTCTTC
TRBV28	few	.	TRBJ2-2	CASTRRAVVSGELFF	TGTGCCAGCACTCGCCGGGCCGTAGTGAGCGGGGAGCTGTTTTTT
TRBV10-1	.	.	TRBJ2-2	CASSDSLAKRELFF	TGCGCCAGCAGTGACTCCCTAGCGAAGCGGGAGCTGTTTTTT
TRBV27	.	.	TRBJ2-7	CATSPSWGRVYEQYF	TGTGCCACCTCACCCTCGTGGGGCAGGGTATACGAGCAGTACTTC
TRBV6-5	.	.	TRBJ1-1	CASRPRGEGAAEAFF	TGTGCCAGCAGACCCCGGGGAGAGGGCGCTGCTGAAGCTTTCTTT
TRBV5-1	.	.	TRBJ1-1	CASSFSQLNTEAFF	TGCGCCAGCAGCTTTTCCCAACTTAACACTGAAGCTTTCTTT
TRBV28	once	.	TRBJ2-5	CASTTLRAGLQEPQYF	TGTGCCAGCACTACCCTCCGGGCAGGCCTCCAAGAGCCCCAGTACTTC